This T cell receptor (beta chain) was recorded in a study of OX40 agonist ivuxolimab in advanced cancers. General study results and limits: More expanded clones were found, on average, in CD8+ than in CD4+ T cells. Clones of CD4+ and CD8+ blood T cells grew by week 6 at doses of 0.1 to 3.0 mg/kg.

Germline V CDR1 and CDR2: MDHEN, SYDVKM. CDR3 length: 11 amino acids. Measured with immunoSEQ multiplex PCR; TCRdb has only the in-frame clones, and not every one. The sample has approximately 160,000 clones; approximately 94% are singletons. Samples were taken at baseline and on day 1 of cycles 4 and 7. Concerning this clone: Antigen specificity is unknown.

The clonotype was recovered from an adult with an advanced solid tumor such as melanoma, head and neck, liver or kidney cancer. This chain links TRBV28 with TRBJ2-7; 8 bases line up with TRBD2. Sequenced here: CD4+ or CD8+ T cells sorted from blood, sampled in a trial of the OX40 agonist ivuxolimab. The CDR3 DNA sequence: TGTGTAGCGGGGCTACCCTACGAGCAGTACTTC. Protein: CVAGLPYEQYF. Looking up the rest from reference TRBV28 and TRBJ2-7 gives the full variable domain: DVKVTQSSRYLVKRTGEKVFLECVQDMDHENMFWYRQDPGLGLRLIYFSYDVKMKEKGDIPEGYSVSREKKERFSLILESASTNQTSMYLCVAGLPYEQYFGPGTRLTVT.